The present TCR beta chain was sequenced within a study of blood T cell repertoires in COVID-19. Across the study: The study drew acute and convalescent COVID-19 samples from the United States, Italy and Spain. Nucleic acid was either cDNA or gDNA, and it came from T cells, B-cell-depleted T cells, or PBMCs.

The table lists this clone with a few counts. Original handling: Reference gene primer amplification in the assay estimated nucleated cell counts. Sequencing used immunoSEQ multiplex PCR; TCRdb keeps in-frame clones, though not all of them. V and J calls plus clone size are reproduced from that table; the DNA served to infer D and trimming. This table has roughly 260,000 clones, 75% to 85% appearing once. This CDR3 has 16 amino acids. The germline V gene has CDR1 LNHDA and CDR2 SQIVND (reference sequence). Trimming at V came to 1 base and at J to 5 bases, leaving 6 bases not matched to a gene. What was sequenced was peripheral blood. V and J are TRBV19 and TRBJ1-1; 11 positions agree with TRBD1. This receptor was obtained from a woman aged 70-85 years with acute or convalescent COVID-19. In DNA, the CDR3 is TGTGCCAGTAGTATAGCCGGGACAGGGGGAAGGACTGAAGCTTTCTTT. Translating gives CASSIAGTGGRTEAFF.